This T cell receptor (beta chain) was recorded in a study of T-cell reconstitution after alpha-beta-depleted transplantation in children. This clonotype was observed a handful of times. Unique molecular identifiers were used to barcode this TCRbeta library. MiXCR, run by TCRdb on the PCR reads, gives a single entry per CDR3 protein. The sample yields some 600,000 distinct CDR3 sequences, approximately 15% seen once. This CDR3 comprises 16 residues. V lost 2 bases and J lost 2, with 13 bases in between. The chain links TRBV12-3 or TRBV12-4 to TRBJ1-5; D is ambiguous. Sequenced here: PBMCs from the stem cell graft donor, sampled from the stem cell graft. This TCR was recovered from a human donor who donated a stem cell graft to a child with acute myeloid leukemia. The CDR3 loop reads CASSLPIRAGNQPQHF. Here the CDR3 DNA reads TGTGCCAGCAGTTTACCCATCCGGGCAGGCAATCAGCCCCAGCATTTT.